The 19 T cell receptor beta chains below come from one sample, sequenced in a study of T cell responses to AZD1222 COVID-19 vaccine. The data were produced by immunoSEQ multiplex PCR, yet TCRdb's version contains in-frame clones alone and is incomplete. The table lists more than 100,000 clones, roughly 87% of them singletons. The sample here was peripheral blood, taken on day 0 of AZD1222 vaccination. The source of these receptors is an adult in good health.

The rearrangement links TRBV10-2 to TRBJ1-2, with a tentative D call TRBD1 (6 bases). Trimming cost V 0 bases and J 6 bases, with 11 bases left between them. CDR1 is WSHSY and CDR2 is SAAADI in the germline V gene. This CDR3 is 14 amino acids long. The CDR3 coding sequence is TGCGCCAGCAGTGAGTCCCGGGGGGCTGATGGCTACACCTTC. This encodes CASSESRGADGYTF.

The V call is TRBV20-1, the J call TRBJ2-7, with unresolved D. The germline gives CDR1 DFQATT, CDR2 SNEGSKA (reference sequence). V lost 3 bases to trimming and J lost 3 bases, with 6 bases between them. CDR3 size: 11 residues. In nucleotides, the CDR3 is TGCAGTGCTAGCCTAAGCTACGAGCAGTACTTC. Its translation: CSASLSYEQYF.

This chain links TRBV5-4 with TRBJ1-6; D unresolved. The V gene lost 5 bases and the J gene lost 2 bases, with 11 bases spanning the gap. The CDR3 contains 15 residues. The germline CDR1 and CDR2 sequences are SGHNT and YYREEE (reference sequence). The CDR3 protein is CASRPSVPYNSPLHF. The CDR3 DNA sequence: TGTGCCAGCAGGCCTAGCGTACCCTATAATTCACCCCTCCACTTT.

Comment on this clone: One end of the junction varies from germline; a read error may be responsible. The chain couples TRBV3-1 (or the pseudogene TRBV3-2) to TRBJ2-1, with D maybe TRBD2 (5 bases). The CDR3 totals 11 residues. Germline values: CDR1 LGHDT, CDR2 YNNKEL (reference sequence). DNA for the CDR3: TGTGCCAGCAGAGACTACGATGAGCAGTTCTTC. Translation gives CASRDYDEQFF.

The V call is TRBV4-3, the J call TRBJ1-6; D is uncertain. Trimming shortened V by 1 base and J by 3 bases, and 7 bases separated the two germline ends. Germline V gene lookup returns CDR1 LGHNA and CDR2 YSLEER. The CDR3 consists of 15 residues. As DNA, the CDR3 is TGCGCCAGCAGCCAAGTCGGAAACTATAATTCACCCCTCCACTTT. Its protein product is CASSQVGNYNSPLHF.

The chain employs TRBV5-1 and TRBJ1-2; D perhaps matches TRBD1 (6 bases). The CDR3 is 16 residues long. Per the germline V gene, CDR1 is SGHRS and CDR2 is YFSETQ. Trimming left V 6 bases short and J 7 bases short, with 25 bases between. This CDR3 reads CASKQVAGLLQGGYTF. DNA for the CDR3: TGCGCCAGCAAGCAGGTCGCGGGACTTTTACAGGGTGGCTACACCTTC.

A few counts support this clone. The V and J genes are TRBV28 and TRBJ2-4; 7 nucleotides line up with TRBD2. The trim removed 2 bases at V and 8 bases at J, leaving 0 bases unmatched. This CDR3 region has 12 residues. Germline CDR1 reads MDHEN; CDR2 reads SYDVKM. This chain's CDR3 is CASSLRGDIQYF. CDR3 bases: TGTGCCAGCAGTTTACGGGGGGACATTCAGTACTTC.

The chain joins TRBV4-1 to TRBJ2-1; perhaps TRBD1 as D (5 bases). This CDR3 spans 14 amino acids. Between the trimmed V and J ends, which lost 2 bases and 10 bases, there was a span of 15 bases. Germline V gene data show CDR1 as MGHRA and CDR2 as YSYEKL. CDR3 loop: CASSQYSEWTEQFF. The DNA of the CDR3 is TGCGCCAGCAGCCAATACTCGGAATGGACAGAGCAGTTCTTC.

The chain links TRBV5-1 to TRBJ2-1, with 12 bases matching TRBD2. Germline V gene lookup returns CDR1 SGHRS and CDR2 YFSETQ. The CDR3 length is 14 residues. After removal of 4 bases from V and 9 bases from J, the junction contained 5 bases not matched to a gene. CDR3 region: CASSPKTSGGEQFF. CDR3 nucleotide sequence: TGCGCCAGCAGCCCCAAGACTAGCGGGGGTGAGCAGTTCTTC.

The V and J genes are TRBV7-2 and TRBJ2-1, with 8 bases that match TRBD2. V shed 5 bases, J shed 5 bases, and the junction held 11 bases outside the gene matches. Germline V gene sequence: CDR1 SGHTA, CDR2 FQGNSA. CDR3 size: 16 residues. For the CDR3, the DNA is TGTGCCAGCAGCCGCCGCCCGGGCGGGGGGAACAATGAGCAGTTCTTC. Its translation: CASSRRPGGGNNEQFF. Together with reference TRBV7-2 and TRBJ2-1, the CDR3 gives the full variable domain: GAGVSQSPSNKVTEKGKDVELRCDPISGHTALYWYRQSLGQGLEFLIYFQGNSAPDKSGLPSDRFSAERTGGSVSTLTIQRTQQEDSAVYLCASSRRPGGGNNEQFFGPGTRLTVL.

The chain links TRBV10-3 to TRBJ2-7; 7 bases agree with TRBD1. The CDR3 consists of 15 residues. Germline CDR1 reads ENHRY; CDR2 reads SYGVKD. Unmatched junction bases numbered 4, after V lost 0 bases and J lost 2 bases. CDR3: CAISESGTDAYEQYF. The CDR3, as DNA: TGTGCCATCAGTGAGTCTGGGACAGACGCCTACGAGCAGTACTTC.

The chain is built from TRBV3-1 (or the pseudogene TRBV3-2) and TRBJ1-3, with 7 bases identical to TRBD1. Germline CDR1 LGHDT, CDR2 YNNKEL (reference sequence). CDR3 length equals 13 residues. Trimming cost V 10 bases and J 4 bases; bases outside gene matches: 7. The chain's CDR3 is CATRQGAGNTIYF. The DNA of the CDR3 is TGTGCCACCAGACAGGGTGCAGGAAACACCATATATTTT.

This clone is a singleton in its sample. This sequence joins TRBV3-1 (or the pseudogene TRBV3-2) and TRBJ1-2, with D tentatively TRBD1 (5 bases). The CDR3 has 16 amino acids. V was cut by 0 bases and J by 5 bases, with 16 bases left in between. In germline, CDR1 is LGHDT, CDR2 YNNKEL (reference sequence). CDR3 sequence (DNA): TGTGCCAGCAGCCAAGATTTTTCAGGGAGATTATATGGCTACACCTTC. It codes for CASSQDFSGRLYGYTF.

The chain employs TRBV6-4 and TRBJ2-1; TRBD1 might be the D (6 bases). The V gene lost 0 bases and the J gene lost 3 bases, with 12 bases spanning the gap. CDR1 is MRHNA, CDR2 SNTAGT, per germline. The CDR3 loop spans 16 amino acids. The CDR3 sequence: CASSDSGGAGYNEQFF. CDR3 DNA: TGTGCCAGCAGTGACTCTGGGGGCGCGGGCTACAATGAGCAGTTCTTC.

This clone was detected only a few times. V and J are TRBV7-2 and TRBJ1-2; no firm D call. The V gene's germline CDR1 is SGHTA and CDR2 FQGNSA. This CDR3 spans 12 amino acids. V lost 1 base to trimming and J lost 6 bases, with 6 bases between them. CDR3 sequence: CASSLGYDGYTF. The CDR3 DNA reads TGTGCCAGCAGCTTAGGGTACGATGGCTACACCTTC.

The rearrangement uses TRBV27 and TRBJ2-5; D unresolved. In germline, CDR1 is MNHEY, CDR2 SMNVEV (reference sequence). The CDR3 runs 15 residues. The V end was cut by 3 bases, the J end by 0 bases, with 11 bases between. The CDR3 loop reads CASSFAGKYQETQYF. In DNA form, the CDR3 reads TGTGCCAGCAGTTTCGCAGGAAAGTACCAAGAGACCCAGTACTTC.

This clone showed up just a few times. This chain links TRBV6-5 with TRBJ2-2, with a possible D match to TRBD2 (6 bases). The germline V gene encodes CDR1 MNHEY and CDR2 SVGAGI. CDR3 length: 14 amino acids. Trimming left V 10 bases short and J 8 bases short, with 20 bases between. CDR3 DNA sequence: TGTGCCACCCAGAGTCCGGGAGATAATGGGGAGCTGTTTTTT. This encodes CATQSPGDNGELFF.

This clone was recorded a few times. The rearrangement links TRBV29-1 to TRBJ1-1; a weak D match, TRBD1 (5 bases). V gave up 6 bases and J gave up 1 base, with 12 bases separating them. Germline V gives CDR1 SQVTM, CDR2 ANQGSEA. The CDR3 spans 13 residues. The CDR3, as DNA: TGCAGCGTGAATTTAGGGACGAACACTGAAGCTTTCTTT. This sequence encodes CSVNLGTNTEAFF.

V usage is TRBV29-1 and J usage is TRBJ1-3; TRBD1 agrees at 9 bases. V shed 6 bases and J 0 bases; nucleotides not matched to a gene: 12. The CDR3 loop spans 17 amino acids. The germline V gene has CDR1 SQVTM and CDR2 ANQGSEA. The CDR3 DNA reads TGCAGCGTCACTATCCCGGGACAGGGTCACTCTGGAAACACCATATATTTT. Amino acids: CSVTIPGQGHSGNTIYF.